The source of this TCR beta chain is a study of T-cell memory formation after mild COVID-19. Study conclusions and caveats: Contracting CD8+ clones were enriched in EMRA, CD4+ mainly in CM and EM.

This clonotype was observed a handful of times. What it binds is unknown. V lost 0 bases and J lost 5; bases outside the gene matches: 7. This CDR3 has 14 amino acids. In germline, CDR1 is GTSNPN, CDR2 SVGIG (reference sequence). In TCRdb, the 5' RACE reads were re-called with MiXCR into one record per CDR3 protein. This table holds 300,000 to 400,000 distinct CDR3 sequences, over 25% found once. This receptor was taken from an adult woman who had mild COVID-19 (a few samples of this study predate the infection). Cell type and time point are not known. V is TRBV30 and J is TRBJ2-7, with 7 nucleotides matching TRBD1. The sequenced sample consisted of PBMCs or a T cell subset sorted from them (not recorded which). The CDR3 DNA is TGTGCCTGGAGTGTCCGGACAGGTCGCGACGAGCAGTACTTC. It codes for CAWSVRTGRDEQYF.